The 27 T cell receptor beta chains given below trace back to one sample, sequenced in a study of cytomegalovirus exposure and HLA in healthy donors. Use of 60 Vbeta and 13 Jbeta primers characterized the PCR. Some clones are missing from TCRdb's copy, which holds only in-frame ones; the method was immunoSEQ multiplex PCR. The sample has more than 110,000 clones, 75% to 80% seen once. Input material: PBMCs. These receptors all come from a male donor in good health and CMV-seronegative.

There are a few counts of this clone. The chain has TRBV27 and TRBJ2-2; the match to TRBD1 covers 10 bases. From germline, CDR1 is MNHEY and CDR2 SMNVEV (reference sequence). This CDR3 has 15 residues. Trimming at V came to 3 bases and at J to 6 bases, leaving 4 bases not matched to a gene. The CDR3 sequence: CASSLGQGFAGELFF. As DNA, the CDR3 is TGTGCCAGCAGTTTGGGACAGGGGTTCGCCGGGGAGCTGTTTTTT.

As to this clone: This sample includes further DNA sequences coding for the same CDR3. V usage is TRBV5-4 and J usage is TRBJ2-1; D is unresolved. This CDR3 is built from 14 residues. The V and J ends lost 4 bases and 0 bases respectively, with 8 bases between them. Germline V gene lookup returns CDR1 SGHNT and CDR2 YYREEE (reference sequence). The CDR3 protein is CASSLRSSYNEQFF. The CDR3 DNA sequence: TGTGCCAGCAGCCTAAGGAGCTCCTACAATGAGCAGTTCTTC.

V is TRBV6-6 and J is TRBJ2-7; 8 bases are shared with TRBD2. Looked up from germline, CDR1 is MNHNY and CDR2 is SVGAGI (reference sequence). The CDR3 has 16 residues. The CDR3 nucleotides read TGTGCTAGCGGGGCCCCAGTGGGAGGTGTAACCTACGAGCAGTACTTC. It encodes CASGAPVGGVTYEQYF.

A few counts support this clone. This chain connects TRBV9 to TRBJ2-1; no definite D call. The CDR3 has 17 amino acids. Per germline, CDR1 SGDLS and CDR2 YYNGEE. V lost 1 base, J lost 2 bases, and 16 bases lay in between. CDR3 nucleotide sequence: TGTGCCAGCAGCGTACTCCCCGCTAGAGATCCCTACAATGAGCAGTTCTTC. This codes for CASSVLPARDPYNEQFF.

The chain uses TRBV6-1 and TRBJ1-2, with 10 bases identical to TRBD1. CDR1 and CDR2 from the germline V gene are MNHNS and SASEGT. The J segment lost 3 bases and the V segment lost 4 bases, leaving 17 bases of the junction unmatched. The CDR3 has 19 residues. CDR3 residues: CASSVFITGTGVADYGYTF. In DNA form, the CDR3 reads TGTGCCAGCAGTGTTTTTATCACGGGGACAGGGGTCGCAGACTATGGCTACACCTTC.

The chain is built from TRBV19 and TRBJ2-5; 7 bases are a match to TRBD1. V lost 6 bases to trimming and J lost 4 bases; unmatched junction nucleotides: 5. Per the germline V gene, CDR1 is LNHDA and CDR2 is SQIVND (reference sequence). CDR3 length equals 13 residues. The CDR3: CASRGKGAETQYF. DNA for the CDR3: TGTGCCAGTAGAGGCAAGGGGGCAGAGACCCAGTACTTC.

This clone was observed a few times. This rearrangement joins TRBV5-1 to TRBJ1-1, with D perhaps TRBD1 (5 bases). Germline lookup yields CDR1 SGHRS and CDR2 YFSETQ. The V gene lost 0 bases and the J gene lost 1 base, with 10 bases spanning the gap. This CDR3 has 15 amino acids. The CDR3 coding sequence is TGCGCCAGCAGCTTGGTTCCGGGGGGGAACACTGAAGCTTTCTTT. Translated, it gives CASSLVPGGNTEAFF.

The CDR3 sequence is CASITGKGQCSYEQYF. The CDR3 DNA is TGTGCCAGCATTACGGGGAAGGGTCAGTGTTCCTACGAGCAGTACTTC. This chain links TRBV6-4 with TRBJ2-7, with D perhaps matching TRBD2 (5 bases). Deletions cut 7 bases from V and 1 base from J, with 20 bases between. The CDR3 loop spans 16 amino acids. Germline V gives CDR1 MRHNA, CDR2 SNTAGT.

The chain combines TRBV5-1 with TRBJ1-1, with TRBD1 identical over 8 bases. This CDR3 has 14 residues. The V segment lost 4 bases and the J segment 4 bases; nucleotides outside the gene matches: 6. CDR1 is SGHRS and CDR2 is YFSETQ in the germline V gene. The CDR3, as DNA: TGCGCCAGCAGCAAGAACACAGGGGGCACTGAAGCTTTCTTT. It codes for CASSKNTGGTEAFF. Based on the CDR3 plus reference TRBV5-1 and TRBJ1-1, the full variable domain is KAGVTQTPRYLIKTRGQQVTLSCSPISGHRSVSWYQQTPGQGLQFLFEYFSETQRNKGNFPGRFSGRQFSNSRSEMNVSTLELGDSALYLCASSKNTGGTEAFFGQGTRLTVV.

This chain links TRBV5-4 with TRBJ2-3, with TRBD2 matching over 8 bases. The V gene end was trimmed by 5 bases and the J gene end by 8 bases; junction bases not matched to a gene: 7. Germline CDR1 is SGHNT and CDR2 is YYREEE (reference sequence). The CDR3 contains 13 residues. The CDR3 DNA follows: TGTGCCAGCAGATCCGGGGGGGAAGGTACGCAGTATTTT. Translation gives CASRSGGEGTQYF.

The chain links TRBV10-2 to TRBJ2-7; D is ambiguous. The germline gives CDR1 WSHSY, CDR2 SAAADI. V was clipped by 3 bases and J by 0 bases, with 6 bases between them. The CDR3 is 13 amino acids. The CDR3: CASSDSSSYEQYF. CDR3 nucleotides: TGCGCCAGCAGTGACTCCAGCTCCTACGAGCAGTACTTC.

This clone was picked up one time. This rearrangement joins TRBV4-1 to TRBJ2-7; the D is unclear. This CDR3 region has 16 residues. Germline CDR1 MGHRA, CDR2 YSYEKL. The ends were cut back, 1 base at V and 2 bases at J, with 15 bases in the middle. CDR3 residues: CASSQVGPGFTYEQYF. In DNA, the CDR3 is TGCGCCAGCAGCCAAGTGGGTCCCGGGTTTACCTACGAGCAGTACTTC.

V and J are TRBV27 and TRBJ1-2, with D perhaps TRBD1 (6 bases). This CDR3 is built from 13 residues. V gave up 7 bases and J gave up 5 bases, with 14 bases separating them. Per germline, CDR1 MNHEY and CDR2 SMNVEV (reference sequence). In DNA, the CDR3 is TGTGCCAGCAAAGCACCACAGGGTTATGGCTACACCTTC. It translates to CASKAPQGYGYTF.

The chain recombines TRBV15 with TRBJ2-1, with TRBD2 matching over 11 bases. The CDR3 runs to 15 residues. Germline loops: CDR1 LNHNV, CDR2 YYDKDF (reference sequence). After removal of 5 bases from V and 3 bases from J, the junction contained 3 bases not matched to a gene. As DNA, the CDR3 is TGTGCCACCAGCCTAGGGACTAGCGGCTACAATGAGCAGTTCTTC. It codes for CATSLGTSGYNEQFF.

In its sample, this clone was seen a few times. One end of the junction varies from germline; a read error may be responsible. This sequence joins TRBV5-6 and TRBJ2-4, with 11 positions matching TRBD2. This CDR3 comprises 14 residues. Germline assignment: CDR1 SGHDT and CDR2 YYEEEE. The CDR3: CTSSTSGSRYIQYF. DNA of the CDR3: TGTACCAGCAGCACTAGCGGGAGTCGGTACATTCAGTACTTC.

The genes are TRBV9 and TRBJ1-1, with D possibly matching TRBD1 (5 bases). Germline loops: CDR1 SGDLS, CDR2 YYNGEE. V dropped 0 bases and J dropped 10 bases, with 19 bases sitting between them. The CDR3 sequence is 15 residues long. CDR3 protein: CASSVGVLAGKGAFF. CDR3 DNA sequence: TGTGCCAGCAGCGTAGGGGTTTTGGCAGGGAAGGGAGCTTTCTTT.

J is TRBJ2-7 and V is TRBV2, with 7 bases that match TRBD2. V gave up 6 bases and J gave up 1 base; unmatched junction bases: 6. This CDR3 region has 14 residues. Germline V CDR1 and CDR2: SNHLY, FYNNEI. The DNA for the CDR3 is TGTGCCAGCAGGAGCGGGGCGGGATCCTACGAGCAGTACTTC. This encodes CASRSGAGSYEQYF.

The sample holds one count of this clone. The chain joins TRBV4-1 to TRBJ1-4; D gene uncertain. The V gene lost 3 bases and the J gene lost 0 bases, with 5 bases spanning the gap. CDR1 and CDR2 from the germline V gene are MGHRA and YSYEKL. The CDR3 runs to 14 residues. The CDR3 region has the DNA TGCGCCAGCAGCCAGGCAGCAACTAATGAAAAACTGTTTTTT. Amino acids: CASSQAATNEKLFF.

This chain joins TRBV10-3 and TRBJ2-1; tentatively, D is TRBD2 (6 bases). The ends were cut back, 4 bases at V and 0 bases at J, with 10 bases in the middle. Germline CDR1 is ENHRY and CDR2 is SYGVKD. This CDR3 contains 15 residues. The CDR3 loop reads CAISAGVSSYNEQFF. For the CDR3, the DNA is TGTGCCATCAGTGCGGGAGTAAGCTCCTACAATGAGCAGTTCTTC.

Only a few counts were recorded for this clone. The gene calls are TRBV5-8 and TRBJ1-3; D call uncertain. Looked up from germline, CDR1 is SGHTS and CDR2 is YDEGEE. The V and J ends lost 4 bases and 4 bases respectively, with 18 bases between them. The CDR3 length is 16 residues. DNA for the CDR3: TGTGCCAGCAGCCCCGGGGTCCGGGCGTTAGGAAACACCATATATTTT. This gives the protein CASSPGVRALGNTIYF.

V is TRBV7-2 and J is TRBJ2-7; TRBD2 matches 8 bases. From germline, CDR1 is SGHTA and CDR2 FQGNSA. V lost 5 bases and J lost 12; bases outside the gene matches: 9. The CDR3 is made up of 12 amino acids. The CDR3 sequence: CASSPGGTRWYF. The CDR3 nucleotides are TGTGCCAGCAGCCCGGGGGGGACCCGATGGTACTTC.

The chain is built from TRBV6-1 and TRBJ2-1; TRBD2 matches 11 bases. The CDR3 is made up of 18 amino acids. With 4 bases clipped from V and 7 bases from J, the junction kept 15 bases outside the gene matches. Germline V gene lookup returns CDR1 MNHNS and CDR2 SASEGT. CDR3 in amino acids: CASSAFTFSGGAENEQFF. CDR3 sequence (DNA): TGTGCCAGCAGTGCCTTTACCTTTAGCGGGGGGGCCGAAAATGAGCAGTTCTTC.

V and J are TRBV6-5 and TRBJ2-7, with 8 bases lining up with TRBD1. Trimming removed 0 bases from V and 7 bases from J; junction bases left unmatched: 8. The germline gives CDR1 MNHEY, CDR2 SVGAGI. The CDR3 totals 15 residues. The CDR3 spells CASSYSPSGGVEQYF. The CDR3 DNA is TGTGCCAGCAGTTACTCCCCCTCAGGGGGCGTTGAGCAGTACTTC.

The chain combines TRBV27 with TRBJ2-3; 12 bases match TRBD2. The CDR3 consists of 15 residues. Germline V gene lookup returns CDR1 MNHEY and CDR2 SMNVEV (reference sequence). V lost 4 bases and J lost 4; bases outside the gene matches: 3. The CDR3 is CASSYGLAGSDTQYF. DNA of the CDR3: TGTGCCAGCAGTTATGGACTAGCGGGATCAGATACGCAGTATTTT.

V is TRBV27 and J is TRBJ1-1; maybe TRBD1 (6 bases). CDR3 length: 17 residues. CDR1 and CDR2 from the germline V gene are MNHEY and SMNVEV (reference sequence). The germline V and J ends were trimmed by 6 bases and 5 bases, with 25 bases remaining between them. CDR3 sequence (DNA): TGTGCCAGCAGACCCGGGGGGGGGCTAGGGAGAGGGACTGAAGCTTTCTTT. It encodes CASRPGGGLGRGTEAFF.

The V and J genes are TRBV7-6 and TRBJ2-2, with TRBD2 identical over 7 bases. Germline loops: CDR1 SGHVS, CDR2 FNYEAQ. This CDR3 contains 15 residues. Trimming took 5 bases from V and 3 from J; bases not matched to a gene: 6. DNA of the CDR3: TGTGCCAGCAGCCGAGCGGGGCTTTACACCGGGGAGCTGTTTTTT. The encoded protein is CASSRAGLYTGELFF.

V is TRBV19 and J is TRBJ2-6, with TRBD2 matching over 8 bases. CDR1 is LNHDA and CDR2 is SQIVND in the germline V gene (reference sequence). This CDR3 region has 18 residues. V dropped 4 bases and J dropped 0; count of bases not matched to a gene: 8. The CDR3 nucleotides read TGTGCCAGTAGTAAAAAACTAGCGGAGGGCTCTGGGGCCAACGTCCTGACTTTC. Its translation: CASSKKLAEGSGANVLTF.